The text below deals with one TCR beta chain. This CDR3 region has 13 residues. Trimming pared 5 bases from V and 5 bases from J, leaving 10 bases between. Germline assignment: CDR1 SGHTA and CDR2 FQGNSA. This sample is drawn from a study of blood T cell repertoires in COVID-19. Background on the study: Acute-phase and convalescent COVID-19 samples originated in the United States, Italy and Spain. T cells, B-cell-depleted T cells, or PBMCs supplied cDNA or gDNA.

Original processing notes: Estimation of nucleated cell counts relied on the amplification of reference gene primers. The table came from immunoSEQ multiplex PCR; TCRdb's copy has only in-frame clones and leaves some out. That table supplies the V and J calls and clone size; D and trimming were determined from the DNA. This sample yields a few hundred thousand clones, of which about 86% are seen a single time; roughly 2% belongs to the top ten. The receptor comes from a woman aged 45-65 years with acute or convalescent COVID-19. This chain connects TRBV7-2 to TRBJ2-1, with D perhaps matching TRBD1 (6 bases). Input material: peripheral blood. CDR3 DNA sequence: TGTGCCAGCAGCCTCTGGACAGACAATGAGCAGTTCTTC. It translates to CASSLWTDNEQFF.